Detailed here is one TCR beta chain. Antigen: not known. The data belong to a study of vaccination and CD4 T cells after COVID-19. Treatment in this sample: roughly ten-day PBMC culture with coronavirus spike peptide pools or control peptides (ViraFEST assay). Germline V gene lookup returns CDR1 MGHRA and CDR2 YSYEKL. With V trimmed by 0 bases and J by 3 bases, 3 bases remained unmatched. This CDR3 spans 15 amino acids. The Oncomine TCR Beta short-read assay was what sequenced the DNA obtained from cultured CD4+ T cells. Each CDR3 protein is one row after TCRdb ran MiXCR on the PCR reads. This table has 8,100 or so distinct CDR3 sequences, around 50% appearing once.

The clonotype originates from a human donor who had recovered from COVID-19. The gene calls are TRBV4-1 and TRBJ1-2, with 8 bases identical to TRBD1. Sequencing was performed on CD4+ T cells from blood, cultured in vitro. The CDR3 sequence is CASSQEAGGYYGYTF. In nucleotides, the CDR3 is TGCGCCAGCAGCCAAGAGGCAGGGGGCTACTATGGCTACACCTTC.